This T cell receptor beta chain is from a study of T cells expressing NK-cell markers. For each CDR3 protein, TCRdb gives one entry from its re-call of the 5' RACE reads, without DNA. In all, the sample yields about 370,000 distinct CDR3 sequences. The CDR3 is 17 amino acids. Germline V gene data show CDR1 as MGHRA and CDR2 as YSYEKL. The sample taken for sequencing was blood T cells: a sorted CD56 or NKG2C T cell subset, CD4+ or CD8+ T cells, or bulk PBMC T cells (not recorded which). The chain combines TRBV4-1 with TRBJ2-2; TCRdb's D call of TRBD1 is untestable without DNA. The source is a woman aged 45-60 years in good health. The chain's CDR3 is CASSQLNREENTGELFF.